This T cell receptor beta chain was recovered during a study of blood T cell repertoires in COVID-19 (TCRdb year 2020). About the full investigation: Samples from collaborators originated in the United States, Italy and Spain and spanned both the acute and convalescent phases of COVID-19. The material from the prospective study consisted of cDNA or gDNA derived from T cells, B-cell-depleted T cells, or PBMCs. Where available, HLA class I and class II types were obtained from metadata supplied by the sample provider rather than from assay-based typing. The dataset comprised deeply sampled blood TCRbeta repertoires from subjects exposed to, actively infected with, or recovered from COVID-19. The repertoires were released in a freely available public database meant as a resource for research on the immune response to SARS-CoV-2. Nearly every sample came with metadata listing a de-identified subject ID, COVID-19 status, age in years and sex. The samples were drawn from the first 160 participants of the ongoing ImmuneRACE study and from 950 to 1,500 subjects provided by 6 global collaborators.

TCRbeta CDR3 regions were amplified from genomic DNA using the immunoSEQ Assay, a bias-controlled multiplex PCR. Per the original workflow: Nucleated cell counts per sample were estimated from amplification of reference gene primers within the assay. To quantify the absolute abundance of each unique TCRbeta CDR3 rearrangement, sequence reads were collapsed and filtered. For each sample, productive Simpson clonality was calculated as the square root of Simpson's diversity index across productive rearrangements. TCRdb's version of the immuneACCESS table is confined to in-frame rearrangements and falls short of the full clone set. An unresolved V gene accounts for under half of the shortfall where checked; the remainder is of unknown origin. V and J calls and clone size are those listed in that table; D and trimming were worked out from the DNA. Across this sample there are some 280,000 clones, with 75% to 90% seen only once. The ten largest clones represent 12% of the sample.

The paper as a whole reports these results and caveats: The amount of clinical and demographic metadata varied by source and participant and was provided uncurated.

Its CDR3 holds 19 amino acids, cysteine through phenylalanine. Only the CDR3 portion is preserved as DNA: 57 bases, with reading frame beginning at the first base. Trimming leaves V shorter by 1 base and J shorter by 0 bases, with the junction holding 5 bases beyond the gene matches. The germline V gene (reference sequence) provides CDR1 LGHDT and CDR2 YNNKEL. Collaborating institutions collected whole blood in K2EDTA tubes following their own protocols. For TCRbeta analysis, collaborators shipped samples as frozen whole blood, isolated PBMCs, or DNA extracted from either of those sample types. This clone has only one observation. Its binding antigen is unknown. Base qualities are missing; no much larger clone stands one base away.

The chain links TRBV3-1 (or the pseudogene TRBV3-2) with TRBJ2-2; the central 13 bases match TRBD2. The clonotype was recovered from a woman in her sixties or seventies with acute or convalescent COVID-19. Source material: peripheral blood. This receptor carries the CDR3 CASSQGRLAGGPNTGELFF. The base sequence is TGTGCCAGCAGCCAAGGACGACTAGCGGGGGGCCCGAACACCGGGGAGCTGTTTTTT.